A single T cell receptor (beta chain) is shown here with its context. As yet, its antigen is unknown. The germline V gene has CDR1 SGHTA and CDR2 FQGNSA. J was trimmed by 6 bases and V by 6 bases; bases with no gene match: 12. The CDR3 has 15 residues. Each of the donors was a healthy bone marrow donor. The PCR had 60 Vbeta and 13 Jbeta primers. Sequencing was performed with immunoSEQ multiplex PCR; in TCRdb, only in-frame clones are kept and a portion is missing. The table shows 150,000 to 200,000 clones, with about 88% occurring only once. The entry originates in a study of cytomegalovirus exposure and HLA in healthy donors. Study-wide findings and caveats: TCR beta chain V- and J-gene trimming was linked, in a later analysis, to a missense variant in DCLRE1C. Within the data, a cluster of highly shared sequence variants was likely a sequencing artifact. HLA-A and HLA-B allele assignments for most subjects were reportedly predicted accurately using TCR beta sequences.

The sequence was collected from a woman aged 18-29 years in good health and CMV-seronegative. Sequenced sample: PBMCs. The V call is TRBV7-2, the J call TRBJ2-7; 9 bases agree with TRBD2. CDR3 sequence (DNA): TGTGCCAGCAGTAGAGATAGACTAGCGGTCCTCGAGCAGTACTTC. As protein: CASSRDRLAVLEQYF. The full variable domain, with the rest looked up from reference TRBV7-2 and TRBJ2-7, is GAGVSQSPSNKVTEKGKDVELRCDPISGHTALYWYRQSLGQGLEFLIYFQGNSAPDKSGLPSDRFSAERTGGSVSTLTIQRTQQEDSAVYLCASSRDRLAVLEQYFGPGTRLTVT.